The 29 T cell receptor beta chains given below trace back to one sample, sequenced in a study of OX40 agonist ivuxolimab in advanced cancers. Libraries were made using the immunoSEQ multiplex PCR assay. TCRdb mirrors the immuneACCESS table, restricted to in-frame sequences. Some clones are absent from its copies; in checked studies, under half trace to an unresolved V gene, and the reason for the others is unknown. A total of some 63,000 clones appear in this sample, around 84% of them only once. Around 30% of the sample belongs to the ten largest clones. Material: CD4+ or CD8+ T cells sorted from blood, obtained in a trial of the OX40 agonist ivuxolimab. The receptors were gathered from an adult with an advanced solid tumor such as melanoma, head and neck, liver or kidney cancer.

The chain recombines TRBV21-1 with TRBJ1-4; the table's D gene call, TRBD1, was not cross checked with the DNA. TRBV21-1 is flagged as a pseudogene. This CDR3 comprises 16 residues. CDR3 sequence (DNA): TGTGCCAGCAGCAATTGGCAGGGGGAAGCTAATGAAAAACTGTTTTTT. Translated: CASSNWQGEANEKLFF.

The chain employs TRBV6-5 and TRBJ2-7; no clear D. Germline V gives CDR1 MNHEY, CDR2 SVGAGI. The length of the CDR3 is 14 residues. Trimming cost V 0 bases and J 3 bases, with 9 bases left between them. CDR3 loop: CASSYSDTSYEQYF. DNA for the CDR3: TGTGCCAGCAGTTACTCAGACACCAGCTACGAGCAGTACTTC.

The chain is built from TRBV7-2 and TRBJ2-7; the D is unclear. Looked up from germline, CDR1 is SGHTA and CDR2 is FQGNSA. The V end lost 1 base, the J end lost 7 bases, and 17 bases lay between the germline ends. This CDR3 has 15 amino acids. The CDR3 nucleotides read TGTGCCAGCAGCTTAGTTAACTTCCCGGGTTCAGAGCAGTACTTC. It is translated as CASSLVNFPGSEQYF.

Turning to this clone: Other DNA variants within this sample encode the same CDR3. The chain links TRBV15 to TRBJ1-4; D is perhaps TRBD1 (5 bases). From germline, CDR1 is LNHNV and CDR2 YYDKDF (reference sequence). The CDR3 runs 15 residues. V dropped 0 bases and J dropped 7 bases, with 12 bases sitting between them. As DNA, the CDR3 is TGTGCCACCAGCAGAGAACGGGGGTCGGGTGAAAAACTGTTTTTT. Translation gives CATSRERGSGEKLFF.

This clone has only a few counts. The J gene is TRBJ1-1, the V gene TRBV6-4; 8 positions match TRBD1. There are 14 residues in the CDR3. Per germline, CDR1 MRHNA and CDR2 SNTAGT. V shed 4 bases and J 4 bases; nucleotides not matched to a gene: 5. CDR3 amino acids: CASSVDRGSTEAFF. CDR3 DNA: TGTGCCAGCAGTGTCGACAGGGGAAGCACTGAAGCTTTCTTT.

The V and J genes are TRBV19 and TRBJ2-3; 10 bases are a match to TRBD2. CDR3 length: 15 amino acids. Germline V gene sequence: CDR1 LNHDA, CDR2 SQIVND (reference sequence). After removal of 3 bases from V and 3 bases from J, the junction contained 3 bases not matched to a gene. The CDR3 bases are TGTGCCAGTAGTATCCATAGCGGGAGGACAGATACGCAGTATTTT. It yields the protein CASSIHSGRTDTQYF.

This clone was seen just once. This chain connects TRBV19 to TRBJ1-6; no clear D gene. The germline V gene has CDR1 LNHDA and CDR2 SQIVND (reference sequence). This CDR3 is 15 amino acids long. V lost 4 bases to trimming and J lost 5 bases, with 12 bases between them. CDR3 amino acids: CASSRGRSNNSPLHF. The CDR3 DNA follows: TGTGCCAGTAGTAGAGGACGGAGTAATAATTCACCCCTCCACTTT. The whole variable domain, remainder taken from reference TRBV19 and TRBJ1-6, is DGGITQSPKYLFRKEGQNVTLSCEQNLNHDAMYWYRQDPGQGLRLIYYSQIVNDFQKGDIAEGYSVSREKKESFPLTVTSAQKNPTAFYLCASSRGRSNNSPLHFGNGTRLTVT.

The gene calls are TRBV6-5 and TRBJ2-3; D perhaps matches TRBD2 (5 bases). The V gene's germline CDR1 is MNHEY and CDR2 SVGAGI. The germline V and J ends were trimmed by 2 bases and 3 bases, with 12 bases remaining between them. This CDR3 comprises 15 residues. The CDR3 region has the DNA TGTGCCAGCAGTTACGGAGGTGGTGGGACAGATACGCAGTATTTT. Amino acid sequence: CASSYGGGGTDTQYF.

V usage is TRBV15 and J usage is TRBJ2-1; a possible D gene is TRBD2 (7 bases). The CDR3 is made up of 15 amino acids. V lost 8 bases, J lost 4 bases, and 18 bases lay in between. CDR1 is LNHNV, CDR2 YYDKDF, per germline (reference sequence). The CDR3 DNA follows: TGTGCCACCCTCGCGGGGGCAGGGTCGTACAATGAGCAGTTCTTC. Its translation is CATLAGAGSYNEQFF.

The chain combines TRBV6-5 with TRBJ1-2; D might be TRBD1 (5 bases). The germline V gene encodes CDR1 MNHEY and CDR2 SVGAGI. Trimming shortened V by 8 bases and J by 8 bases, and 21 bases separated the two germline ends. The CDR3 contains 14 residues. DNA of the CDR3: TGTGCCAGCGGTCTCCTTGGGGGTCTTGAAGGCTACACCTTC. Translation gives CASGLLGGLEGYTF.

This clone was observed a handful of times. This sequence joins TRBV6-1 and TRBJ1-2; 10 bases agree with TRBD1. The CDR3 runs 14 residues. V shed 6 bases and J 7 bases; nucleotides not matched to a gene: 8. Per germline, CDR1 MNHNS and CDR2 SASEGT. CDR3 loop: CASRGWDRGRGYTF. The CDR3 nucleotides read TGTGCCAGCAGGGGGTGGGACAGGGGACGTGGCTACACCTTC.

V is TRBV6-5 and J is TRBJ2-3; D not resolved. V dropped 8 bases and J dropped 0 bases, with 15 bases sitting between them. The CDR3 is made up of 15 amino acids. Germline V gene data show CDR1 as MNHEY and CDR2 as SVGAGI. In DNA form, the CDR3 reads TGTGCCAGCCGACTCGGACCGACTAGCACAGATACGCAGTATTTT. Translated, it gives CASRLGPTSTDTQYF.

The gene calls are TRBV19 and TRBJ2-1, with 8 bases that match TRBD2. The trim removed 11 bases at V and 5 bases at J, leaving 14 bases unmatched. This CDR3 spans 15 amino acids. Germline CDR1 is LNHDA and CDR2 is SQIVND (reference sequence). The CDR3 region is CASSPIAGSHNEQFF. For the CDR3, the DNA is TGTGCCTCCTCACCCATAGCGGGATCCCACAATGAGCAGTTCTTC.

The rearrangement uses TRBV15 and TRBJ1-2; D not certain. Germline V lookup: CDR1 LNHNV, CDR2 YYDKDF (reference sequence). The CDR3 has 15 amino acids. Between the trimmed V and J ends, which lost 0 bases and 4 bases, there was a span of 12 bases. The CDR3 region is CATSRDRGSSYGYTF. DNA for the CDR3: TGTGCCACCAGCAGAGATCGCGGTTCGAGCTATGGCTACACCTTC.

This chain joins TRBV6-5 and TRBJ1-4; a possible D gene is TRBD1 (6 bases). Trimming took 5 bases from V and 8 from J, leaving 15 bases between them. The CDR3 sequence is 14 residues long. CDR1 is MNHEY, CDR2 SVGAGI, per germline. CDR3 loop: CASSRGNGGEKLFF. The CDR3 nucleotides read TGTGCCAGCAGTAGGGGGAACGGGGGAGAAAAACTGTTTTTT.

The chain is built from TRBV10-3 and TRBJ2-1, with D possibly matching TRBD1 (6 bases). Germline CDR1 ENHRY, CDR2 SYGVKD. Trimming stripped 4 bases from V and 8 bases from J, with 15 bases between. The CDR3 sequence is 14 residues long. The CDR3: CAISVTGPEDEQFF. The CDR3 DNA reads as TGTGCCATCAGTGTTACAGGGCCAGAGGATGAGCAGTTCTTC.

The CDR3 DNA follows: TGTGCCAGCAGCCTCGTCCGGGAACGAAACAATGAGCAGTTCTTC. It is translated as CASSLVRERNNEQFF. V gene TRBV2 combines with J gene TRBJ2-1, with D possibly TRBD2 on 5 matching bases. CDR1 SNHLY and CDR2 FYNNEI come from the germline V gene. V was shortened by 6 bases and J by 5 bases, with 17 bases between the two germline ends. CDR3 size: 15 residues.

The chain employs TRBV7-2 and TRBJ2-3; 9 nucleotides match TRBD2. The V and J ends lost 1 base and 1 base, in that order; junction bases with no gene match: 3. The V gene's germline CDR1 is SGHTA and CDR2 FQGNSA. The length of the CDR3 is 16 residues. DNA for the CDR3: TGTGCCAGCAGCTTAGTGCCTAGCGGGGGCACAGATACGCAGTATTTT. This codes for CASSLVPSGGTDTQYF. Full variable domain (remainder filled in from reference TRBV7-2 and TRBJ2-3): GAGVSQSPSNKVTEKGKDVELRCDPISGHTALYWYRQSLGQGLEFLIYFQGNSAPDKSGLPSDRFSAERTGGSVSTLTIQRTQQEDSAVYLCASSLVPSGGTDTQYFGPGTRLTVL.

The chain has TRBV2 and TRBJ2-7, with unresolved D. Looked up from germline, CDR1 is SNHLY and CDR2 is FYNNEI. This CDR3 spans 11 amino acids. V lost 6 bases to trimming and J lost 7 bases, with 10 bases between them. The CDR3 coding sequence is TGTGCCAGCAGGCTTACCCTAGAGCAGTACTTC. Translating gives CASRLTLEQYF. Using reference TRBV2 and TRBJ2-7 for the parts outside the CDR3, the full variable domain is EPEVTQTPSHQVTQMGQEVILRCVPISNHLYFYWYRQILGQKVEFLVSFYNNEISEKSEIFDDQFSVERPDGSNFTLKIRSTKLEDSAMYFCASRLTLEQYFGPGTRLTVT.

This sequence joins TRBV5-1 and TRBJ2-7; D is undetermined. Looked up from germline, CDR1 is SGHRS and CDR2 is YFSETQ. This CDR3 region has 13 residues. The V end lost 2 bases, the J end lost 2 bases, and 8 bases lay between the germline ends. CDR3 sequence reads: CASSLSVPYEQYF. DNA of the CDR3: TGCGCCAGCAGCTTAAGTGTACCCTACGAGCAGTACTTC. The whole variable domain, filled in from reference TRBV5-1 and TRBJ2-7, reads KAGVTQTPRYLIKTRGQQVTLSCSPISGHRSVSWYQQTPGQGLQFLFEYFSETQRNKGNFPGRFSGRQFSNSRSEMNVSTLELGDSALYLCASSLSVPYEQYFGPGTRLTVT.

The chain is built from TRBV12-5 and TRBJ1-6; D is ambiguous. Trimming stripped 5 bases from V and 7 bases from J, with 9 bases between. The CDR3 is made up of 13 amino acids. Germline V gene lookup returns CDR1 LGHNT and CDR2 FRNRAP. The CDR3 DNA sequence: TGTGCTAGTGGTCCAGGACGGAATTCACCCCTCCACTTT. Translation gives CASGPGRNSPLHF.

CDR3 sequence reads: CSVLGVDEQFF. CDR3 DNA: TGCAGTGTCCTGGGGGTCGATGAGCAGTTCTTC. The rearrangement uses TRBV20-1 and TRBJ2-1; possibly TRBD1 or TRBD2 for D (5 bases each). From germline, CDR1 is DFQATT and CDR2 SNEGSKA (reference sequence). V shed 7 bases and J shed 8 bases, with 12 bases lying between them. CDR3 size: 11 residues.

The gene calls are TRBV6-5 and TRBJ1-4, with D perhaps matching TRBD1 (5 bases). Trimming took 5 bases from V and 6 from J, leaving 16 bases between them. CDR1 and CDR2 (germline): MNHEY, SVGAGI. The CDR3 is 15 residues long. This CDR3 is CASSPRPGRDEKLFF. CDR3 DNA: TGTGCCAGCAGTCCTCGACCGGGACGGGATGAAAAACTGTTTTTT.

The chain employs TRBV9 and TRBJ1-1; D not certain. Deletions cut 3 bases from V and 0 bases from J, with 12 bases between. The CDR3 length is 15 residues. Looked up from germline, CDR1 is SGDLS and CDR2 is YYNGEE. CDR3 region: CASSAVRTVNTEAFF. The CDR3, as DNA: TGTGCCAGCAGCGCAGTCCGGACGGTGAACACTGAAGCTTTCTTT.

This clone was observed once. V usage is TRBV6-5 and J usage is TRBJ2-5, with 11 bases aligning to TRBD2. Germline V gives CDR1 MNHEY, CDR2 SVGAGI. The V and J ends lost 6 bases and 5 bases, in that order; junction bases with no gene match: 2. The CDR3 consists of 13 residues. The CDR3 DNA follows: TGTGCCAGCAGGGCTAGCGGGGGGGAGACCCAGTACTTC. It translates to CASRASGGETQYF.

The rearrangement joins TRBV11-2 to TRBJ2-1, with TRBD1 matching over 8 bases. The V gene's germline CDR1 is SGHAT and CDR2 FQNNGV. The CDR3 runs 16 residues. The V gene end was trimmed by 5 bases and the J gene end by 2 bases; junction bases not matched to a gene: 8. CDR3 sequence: CASSPRQGLTYNEQFF. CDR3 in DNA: TGTGCCAGCAGCCCTAGACAGGGGCTGACCTACAATGAGCAGTTCTTC.

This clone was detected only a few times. For the CDR3, the DNA is TGTGCCAGCAGCTTAAGTCGAGGGAACACCATATATTTT. Its protein is CASSLSRGNTIYF. The chain recombines TRBV7-2 with TRBJ1-3; D not certain. Germline V lookup: CDR1 SGHTA, CDR2 FQGNSA. Trimming took 2 bases from V and 7 from J, leaving 9 bases between them. The CDR3 length is 13 residues.

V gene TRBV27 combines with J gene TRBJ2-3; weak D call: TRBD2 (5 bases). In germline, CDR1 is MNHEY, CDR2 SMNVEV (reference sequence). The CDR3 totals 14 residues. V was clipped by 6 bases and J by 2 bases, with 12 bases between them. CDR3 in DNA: TGTGCCAGCAGCCCAAGGGAGTCCACAGATACGCAGTATTTT. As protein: CASSPRESTDTQYF.

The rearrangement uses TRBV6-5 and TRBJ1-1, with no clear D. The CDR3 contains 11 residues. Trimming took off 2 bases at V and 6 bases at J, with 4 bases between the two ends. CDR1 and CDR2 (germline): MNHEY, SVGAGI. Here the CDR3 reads CASSYGAEAFF. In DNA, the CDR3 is TGTGCCAGCAGTTACGGGGCTGAAGCTTTCTTT.